This TCR beta chain was recovered during a study of T cells in women clearing cervical HPV infection. Whole-study context: Blood came at first lesion visit for cases, post-clearance for controls.

Study-wide findings and caveats: Richness differences could reflect unmeasured T-cell content per sample. Associations may precede or follow infection; HPV-specific or memory T cells were not isolated.

Average input was about 1,200 ng genomic DNA for immunoSEQ TCR beta CDR3 amplification. Some clones are missing from TCRdb's copy, which holds only in-frame ones; the method was immunoSEQ multiplex PCR. Here the sample table reports 10,000 to 15,000 clones. Comment on this clone: Its antigen is as yet unknown. The read finishes 3 residues shy of the CDR3 end, and the germline J gene is used to complete it. Other nucleotide sequences from this sample produce the same CDR3.

The germline V and J ends were trimmed by 4 bases and 0 bases, with 8 bases remaining between them. The CDR3 runs 13 residues. Germline loops: CDR1 SGHDT, CDR2 YYEEEE. The chain links TRBV5-6 to TRBJ2-7; tentative D call: TRBD1 (6 bases). This clonotype was obtained from a woman between 18 and 70 years old with a cervical HPV16 infection that either progressed to CIN3+ or cleared (not recorded which). Sequencing input: blood buffy coat. CDR3 residues: CASSPTGSYEQYF. Partial CDR3 DNA: TGTGCCAGCAGCCCGACAGGCTCCTACGAG.